Listed below are T cell receptor beta chains from one sample, sequenced in a study of patients and donors after allogeneic stem cell transplantation. TCRdb re-called the RT-PCR reads through MiXCR, storing one row per CDR3 protein. The data show 150,000 to 200,000 distinct CDR3 sequences, roughly 30% seen once. The specimen was blood, either unsorted or a sorted T cell fraction (not recorded which). These receptors all come from a human donor who was either an allogeneic HSCT recipient or a stem cell or donor lymphocyte infusion donor (not recorded which). It is not recorded whose cells these are; they may come from a transplant donor. Each CDR3 is given with its conserved first and last residue. Fields, in order: clone size, J gene, D gene, V gene, CDR3 protein, CDR3 DNA. A D gene is named only where the DNA matches it firmly. Clone size is shown for a subset of rows, as once, few, many or a class of expanded clone.

few | TRBJ2-3 | . | TRBV4-2 | CASSQWTDTQYF | TGTGCCAGCAGCCAATGGACAGATACGCAGTATTTT
. | TRBJ2-7 | TRBD1 | TRBV29-1 | CSVVRDSVRGQYF | TGCAGCGTTGTTCGGGACAGTGTACGTGGGCAGTACTTC
few | TRBJ1-3 | . | TRBV11-2 | CASSLGHRWGNTIYF | TGTGCCAGCAGCTTAGGTCACCGGTGGGGAAACACCATATATTTT
few | TRBJ2-7 | TRBD2 | TRBV6-5 | CASNGLAGGDEQYF | TGTGCCAGCAACGGACTAGCGGGAGGCGACGAGCAGTACTTC
many | TRBJ1-2 | . | TRBV29-1 | CSVTGLSANYGYTF | TGCAGCGTCACAGGGTTATCAGCTAACTATGGCTACACCTTC
. | TRBJ1-6 | . | TRBV28 | CASSLELYNSPLHF | TGTGCCAGCAGTTTGGAGCTCTATAATTCACCCCTCCACTTT
. | TRBJ2-1 | TRBD1 | TRBV5-1 | CASSSQGASNEQFF | TGCGCCAGCAGCTCACAGGGGGCTAGCAATGAGCAGTTCTTC
. | TRBJ2-7 | TRBD2 | TRBV28 | CASITGGLAGAYEQYF | TGTGCCAGCATCACGGGGGGACTAGCGGGAGCTTACGAGCAGTACTTC
. | TRBJ1-1 | . | TRBV20-1 | CSARRGASNTEAFF | TGCAGTGCCCGACGGGGGGCTTCGAACACTGAAGCTTTCTTT
. | TRBJ1-1 | TRBD1 | TRBV20-1 | CSASRTGRNTEAFF | TGCAGTGCTAGCCGGACAGGACGGAACACTGAAGCTTTCTTT
many | TRBJ1-2 | TRBD1 | TRBV6-5 | CASSSGGTESF | TGTGCCAGCAGTTCGGGTGGGACAGAGTCCTTC
. | TRBJ2-3 | . | TRBV7-2 | CASSHKRYYVDTQYF | TGTGCCAGCAGCCACAAGCGGTACTACGTAGATACGCAGTATTTT
. | TRBJ2-3 | TRBD2 | TRBV12-3/TRBV12-4 | CASRGSDTDTQYF | TGTGCCAGCCGCGGGAGTGACACAGATACGCAGTATTTT